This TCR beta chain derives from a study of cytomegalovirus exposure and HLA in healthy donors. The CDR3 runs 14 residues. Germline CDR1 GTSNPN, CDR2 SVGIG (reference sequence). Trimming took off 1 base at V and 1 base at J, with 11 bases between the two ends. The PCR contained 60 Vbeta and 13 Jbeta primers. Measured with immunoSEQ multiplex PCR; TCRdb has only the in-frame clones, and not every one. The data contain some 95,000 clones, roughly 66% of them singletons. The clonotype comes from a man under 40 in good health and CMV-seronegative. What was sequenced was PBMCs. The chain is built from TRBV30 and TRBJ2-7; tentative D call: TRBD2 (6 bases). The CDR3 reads CAWSGGEISYEQYF. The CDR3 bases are TGTGCCTGGAGTGGCGGGGAAATTTCCTACGAGCAGTACTTC.